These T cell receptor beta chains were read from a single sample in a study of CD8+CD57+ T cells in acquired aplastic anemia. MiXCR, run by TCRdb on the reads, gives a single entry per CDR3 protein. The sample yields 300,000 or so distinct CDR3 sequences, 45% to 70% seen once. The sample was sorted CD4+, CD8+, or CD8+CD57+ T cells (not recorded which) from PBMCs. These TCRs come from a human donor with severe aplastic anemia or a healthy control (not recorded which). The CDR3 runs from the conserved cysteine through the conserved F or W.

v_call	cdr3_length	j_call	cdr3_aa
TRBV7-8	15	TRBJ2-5	CASSLGLGLLGEQLF
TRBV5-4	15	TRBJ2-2	CASSFGRRGTGELFF
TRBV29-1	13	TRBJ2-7	CSVPGTPGPEQYF
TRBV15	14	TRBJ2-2	CATSARRETGELFF
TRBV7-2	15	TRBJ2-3	CASSLVGGSAGTQYF
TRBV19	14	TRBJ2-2	CASSIRVNTGELFF
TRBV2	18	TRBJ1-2	CASRRNRSPGGVGYGYTF
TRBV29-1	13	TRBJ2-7	CSVEEVQGDEQYF
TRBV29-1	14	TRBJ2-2	CSVRAGVNTGELFF
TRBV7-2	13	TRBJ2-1	CASSLDRGGEQFF
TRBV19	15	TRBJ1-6	CASSERGQGNSPLHF
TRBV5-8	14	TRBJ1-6	CASSLGGRDSPLHF
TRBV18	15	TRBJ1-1	CASSPTGVLDTEAFF
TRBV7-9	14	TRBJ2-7	CASSDRGPPYEQYF
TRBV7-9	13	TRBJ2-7	CASGQLGHNEQYF
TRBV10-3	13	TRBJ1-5	CATDTGSNQPQHF
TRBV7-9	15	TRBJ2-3	CASSPGASGTDTQYF
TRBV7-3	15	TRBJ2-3	CASSLVAGTIGTQYF
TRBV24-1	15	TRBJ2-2	CATNSGGEETGELFF
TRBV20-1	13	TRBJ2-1	CSAPRGGYNEQFF
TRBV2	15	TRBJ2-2	CASRETGVHTGELFF
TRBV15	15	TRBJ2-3	CATSSARQGTDTQYF
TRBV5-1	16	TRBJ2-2	CASSLGAGGYTGELFF
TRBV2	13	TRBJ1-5	CASRGTGAQPQHF
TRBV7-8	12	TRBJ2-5	CASSWWQETQYF
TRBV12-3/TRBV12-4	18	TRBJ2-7	CASSFKGSMRGGGREQYF